Below are 14 T cell receptor beta chains sequenced from a single sample in a study of tumor-infiltrating lymphocytes in primary liver carcinoma. Constant-region priming of 500 ng total RNA yielded TCR beta cDNA. ARM-PCR was slightly modified, and three nested multiplex PCR rounds with it gave rise to the TCR beta libraries. The first two PCR rounds, roughly 9 cycles each, used TRBV1-TRBV30 forward primers and a C-beta reverse primer. Each CDR3 protein gets one entry after TCRdb re-called the multiplex PCR reads with MiXCR. The table lists roughly 86,000 distinct CDR3 sequences, about 73% of them singletons. RNA and DNA were co-extracted from approximately 20-30 mg of unsorted bulk tissue. Sequencing was done on a sample of tumor-adjacent normal liver tissue. All receptors come from a man aged 35 to 55 with primary liver carcinoma and hepatitis B virus infection.

To note about this clonotype: It is likely a read error, because the conserved phenylalanine at the end of the CDR3 is missing. This sequence joins TRBV11-2 and TRBJ2-2, with 9 bases aligning to TRBD2. This CDR3 comprises 17 residues. The germline gives CDR1 SGHAT, CDR2 FQNNGV. The V and J ends lost 5 bases and 5 bases, in that order; junction bases with no gene match: 12. The CDR3 loop is CASSQGLAGDGTGELFY. The CDR3 coding sequence is TGTGCCAGCAGCCAGGGACTAGCTGGAGACGGGACCGGGGAGCTGTTTTAT.

Concerning this clonotype: The junction differs from germline at one of its ends, possibly a read error. The chain joins TRBV10-2 to TRBJ2-1; TRBD1 matches 9 bases. CDR1 WSHSY and CDR2 SAAADI come from the germline V gene. There are 14 residues in the CDR3. In DNA, the CDR3 is TGCGCCAGCGAGAGGGGACAGGGCTACAATGAGCAATTCTTC. Its translation is CASERGQGYNEQFF.

At least ten counts were recorded for this clonotype. The rearrangement joins TRBV4-1 to TRBJ2-2; D not resolved. CDR3 length equals 15 residues. CDR1 MGHRA and CDR2 YSYEKL come from the germline V gene. Trimming shortened V by 2 bases and J by 1 base, and 8 bases separated the two germline ends. CDR3 DNA: TGCGCCAGCAGCCAATTTTCACAGAACACCGGGGAGCTGTTTTTT. Protein product: CASSQFSQNTGELFF.

In regard to this clonotype: A read error may account for a junction end that differs from germline. The chain joins TRBV4-1 to TRBJ2-1; 9 bases are shared with TRBD2. The length of the CDR3 is 17 residues. Germline V gene sequence: CDR1 MGHRA, CDR2 YSYEKL. For the CDR3, the DNA is TGCGCCAGCAGCCAACCGTGGGGACTAGCAGGCTACAATGAGGAGTTCTTC. It is translated as CASSQPWGLAGYNEEFF.

This clonotype was seen at least ten times. This sequence joins TRBV6-5 and TRBJ2-7; maybe TRBD2 (6 bases). Germline lookup yields CDR1 MNHEY and CDR2 SVGAGI. The CDR3 loop spans 13 amino acids. Between the trimmed V and J ends, which lost 11 bases and 0 bases, there was a span of 14 bases. CDR3: CASFAGSSYEQYF. As DNA, the CDR3 is TGTGCCTCCTTCGCGGGGAGCTCCTACGAGCAGTACTTC.

This clonotype was seen repeatedly, ten times or more. The V gene is TRBV11-2, the J gene TRBJ2-7, with 7 bases matching TRBD1. The CDR3 covers 14 residues. CDR1 and CDR2 (germline): SGHAT, FQNNGV. The J segment lost 4 bases and the V segment lost 6 bases, leaving 9 bases of the junction unmatched. The chain's CDR3 is CASSSAGTEYEQYF. The CDR3 DNA is TGTGCCAGCAGTTCAGCCGGGACAGAATACGAGCAGTACTTC.

This clonotype was recorded a few times. A read error may explain this, as a much larger clone is one base away. The CDR3, as DNA: TGTGCCAGCTGCGATACAGGTGATGTCCCCCAGTATTTT. It yields the protein CASCDTGDVPQYF. V and J are TRBV6-1 and TRBJ1-5; a possible D gene is TRBD1 (5 bases). The end of the DNA aligns better with TRBJ2-3, so the J call may be wrong. In germline, CDR1 is MNHNS, CDR2 SASEGT. The CDR3 covers 13 residues.

Points on this clonotype: This CDR3 fails to terminate in the conserved phenylalanine or tryptophan, so it likely reflects a read error. This chain links TRBV29-1 with TRBJ2-1, with D tentatively TRBD1 or TRBD2 (5 bases each). The CDR3 has 13 amino acids. Germline V CDR1 and CDR2: SQVTM, ANQGSEA. Trimming removed 3 bases at V and 9 bases at J, with 15 bases between. CDR3 nucleotide sequence: TGCAGCGTTGAGAGGCTGTGGGGGAGTGAGCAGTTCTTA. It codes for CSVERLWGSEQFL.

The rearrangement uses TRBV19 and TRBJ1-4, with TRBD1 as a possible D gene (5 bases). The germline V and J ends were trimmed by 3 bases and 3 bases, with 11 bases remaining between them. CDR1 and CDR2 (germline): LNHDA, SQIVND (reference sequence). The CDR3 length is 15 residues. The CDR3 spells CASSISGTANEKLFF. CDR3 in DNA: TGTGCCAGTAGTATCAGCGGGACGGCTAATGAAAAACTGTTTTTT.

Comment on this clonotype: One junction end disagrees with the germline gene, perhaps due to a read error. The chain has TRBV7-9 and TRBJ2-3; no reliable D call. Germline values: CDR1 SEHNR, CDR2 FQNEAQ (reference sequence). The CDR3 runs to 18 residues. Written as DNA, the CDR3 is TGTGCCAACAGCGCCGGTATTCAGACGCGTTTTAGCACAGATACGCATTATTTT. The encoded protein is CANSAGIQTRFSTDTHYF.

To note about this clonotype: This may be a read error, as it is one base from a much larger clone. The chain has TRBV6-1 and TRBJ1-6; D unclear. The V gene's germline CDR1 is MNHNS and CDR2 SASEGT. This CDR3 spans 15 amino acids. The CDR3 loop is CAGSEAGGYWAPLHF. In nucleotides, the CDR3 is TGTGCCGGCAGTGAGGCCGGTGGATATTGGGCACCCCTCCACTTT.

This sequence joins TRBV7-8 and TRBJ2-7; D might be TRBD2 (6 bases). CDR3 size: 15 residues. Trimming stripped 11 bases from V and 1 base from J, with 21 bases between. CDR1 is SGHVS, CDR2 FQNEAQ, per germline. Written as DNA, the CDR3 is TGTGCCGACAGCTTAGAACCGGGAGAATCCTACGAGCAGTACTTC. Protein product: CADSLEPGESYEQYF.

For this clonotype: A much larger clone differs from this one at a single base, so this may be a read error. This rearrangement joins TRBV12-3 or TRBV12-4 to TRBJ1-2; TRBD1 agrees at 9 bases. The junction had 8 bases not matched to a gene; V was cut back by 10 bases and J by 8 bases. The CDR3 runs 12 residues. CDR3 in DNA: TGTGCCAACACCCGGACAGGGGAAGGCTACACCTTC. It translates to CANTRTGEGYTF.

Many counts were recorded for this clonotype. V gene TRBV6-5 combines with J gene TRBJ2-2; unclear D gene. CDR1 is MNHEY, CDR2 SVGAGI, per germline. The CDR3 length is 12 residues. V gave up 9 bases and J gave up 0 bases, with 5 bases separating them. DNA for the CDR3: TGTGCCAGTTGGGCGAACACCGGGGAGCTGTTTTTT. Translation: CASWANTGELFF.